This T cell receptor beta chain derives from a study of cytomegalovirus exposure and HLA in healthy donors. The J segment lost 1 base and the V segment lost 3 bases, leaving 1 base of the junction unmatched. The CDR3 has 13 residues. The germline gives CDR1 SGHRS, CDR2 YFSETQ. The study ran its PCR with 60 Vbeta and 13 Jbeta primers. Clones were read by immunoSEQ multiplex PCR, and TCRdb kept only the in-frame ones, dropping some. Of some 120,000 clones in the sample, roughly 79% were seen once. This clone was recorded only once. The antigen is not known. Study observations and caveats: Rarity marked most TCR sequences, yet some public TCRs occurred in many donors.

Input material: PBMCs. The sequence came from a woman aged 30 to 39 in good health and CMV-seronegative. The chain is built from TRBV5-1 and TRBJ2-7, with TRBD2 identical over 7 bases. CDR3 loop: CASSYSGSYEQYF. The CDR3 nucleotides are TGCGCCAGCAGCTATAGCGGGTCCTACGAGCAGTACTTC. The whole variable domain, remainder taken from reference TRBV5-1 and TRBJ2-7, is KAGVTQTPRYLIKTRGQQVTLSCSPISGHRSVSWYQQTPGQGLQFLFEYFSETQRNKGNFPGRFSGRQFSNSRSEMNVSTLELGDSALYLCASSYSGSYEQYFGPGTRLTVT.